This is a list of T cell receptor beta chains from one sample in a study of blood T cells in healthy people across ages. TCRdb called the 5' RACE reads again in MiXCR, with one record for every CDR3 protein. The table has hundreds of thousands of distinct CDR3 sequences, more than 20% seen once. Separately, the same data were catalogued under a study of T cells of mothers and their children.

The source material was blood. These receptors all come from a boy younger than 18 in good health. The CDR3 runs from the conserved cysteine through the conserved F or W. The order of the fields is CDR3 protein, CDR3 DNA, clone size, D gene, J gene, V gene. A D gene is named only where the DNA matches it firmly. Expanded clones get a size class; other rows say once, few or many, or leave the size out.

CASSPPGGGGTQYF,TGTGCCAGCAGCCCTCCAGGGGGCGGAGGGACCCAGTACTTC,NA,TRBD1,TRBJ2-5,TRBV9
CSARDNYGYTF,TGCAGTGCTAGAGATAACTATGGCTACACCTTC,few,NA,TRBJ1-2,TRBV20-1
CASSVEVRPFNEQFF,TGTGCCAGCAGCGTTGAGGTACGCCCGTTCAATGAGCAGTTCTTC,few,NA,TRBJ2-1,TRBV9
CASSPGTSGGDEQYF,TGTGCCAGCAGCCCCGGGACTAGCGGGGGAGATGAGCAGTACTTC,few,TRBD2,TRBJ2-7,TRBV7-9
CASSYYGNNEQFF,TGTGCCAGCAGTTACTACGGCAACAATGAGCAGTTCTTC,few,NA,TRBJ2-1,TRBV6-5
CSVEDLTANSYNEQFF,TGCAGCGTTGAAGATCTCACCGCTAACTCCTACAATGAGCAGTTCTTC,few,NA,TRBJ2-1,TRBV29-1
CASSQGPGVNYGYTF,TGCGCCAGCAGCCAAGGTCCAGGAGTTAACTATGGCTACACCTTC,NA,NA,TRBJ1-2,TRBV4-1
CASSVDSSQETQYF,TGTGCCAGCAGCGTAGATTCCAGCCAAGAGACCCAGTACTTC,NA,NA,TRBJ2-5,TRBV9
CASPGGPSTEAFF,TGTGCCAGTCCCGGAGGGCCGAGCACTGAAGCTTTCTTT,NA,NA,TRBJ1-1,TRBV6-6
CASSHWTGTANTGELFF,TGTGCCAGCAGCCATTGGACTGGTACGGCGAACACCGGGGAGCTGTTTTTT,NA,NA,TRBJ2-2,TRBV3-1
CASSLVFKSSEETQYF,TGTGCCAGCAGCTTAGTGTTTAAGTCGTCGGAAGAGACCCAGTACTTC,NA,NA,TRBJ2-5,TRBV11-2
CSARGDLKAEAFF,TGCAGTGCCAGGGGGGATTTAAAGGCTGAAGCTTTCTTT,NA,TRBD1,TRBJ1-1,TRBV20-1
CSALGQGLYEQYF,TGCAGTGCCCTTGGACAGGGATTGTACGAGCAGTACTTC,NA,TRBD1,TRBJ2-7,TRBV20-1
CASSFQRDTSYEQYF,TGCGCCAGCAGCTTCCAACGGGACACCTCCTACGAGCAGTACTTC,few,NA,TRBJ2-7,TRBV5-1
CASSKVGLRATEQFF,TGTGCCAGCAGCAAAGTTGGCTTACGGGCAACTGAGCAGTTCTTC,NA,NA,TRBJ2-1,TRBV21-1
CASSVAVVGTYTGELFF,TGTGCCAGCAGCGTAGCCGTTGTTGGGACATACACCGGGGAGCTGTTTTTT,few,NA,TRBJ2-2,TRBV9
CASSPRRGARQPQHF,TGTGCCAGTAGTCCAAGACGGGGGGCACGCCAGCCCCAGCATTTT,NA,NA,TRBJ1-5,TRBV19
CASSNRAGEQYF,TGTGCCAGTAGTAATAGAGCTGGCGAGCAGTACTTC,NA,NA,TRBJ2-7,TRBV19
CASSLRLSSGEETQYF,TGTGCTAGCAGCTTGAGGTTGTCTAGCGGGGAAGAGACCCAGTACTTC,NA,TRBD2,TRBJ2-5,TRBV7-7
CASSQVGWTGELFF,TGTGCCAGCAGCCAGGTCGGGTGGACCGGGGAGCTGTTTTTT,NA,NA,TRBJ2-2,TRBV3-1
CASSPRGGLGAFF,TGTGCCAGCAGCCCGAGAGGAGGGTTAGGAGCTTTCTTT,few,NA,TRBJ1-1,TRBV6-2/TRBV6-3
CASRQTGTSGTGELFF,TGTGCCAGCAGGCAGACCGGGACTAGTGGCACCGGGGAGCTGTTTTTT,NA,TRBD2,TRBJ2-2,TRBV7-2
CASSRGGIQPQHF,TGTGCCAGCAGTAGAGGAGGGATCCAGCCCCAGCATTTT,few,NA,TRBJ1-5,TRBV5-6
CASIDKTSGNYNEQFF,TGCGCCAGCATCGATAAGACTAGCGGAAACTACAATGAGCAGTTCTTC,few,TRBD2,TRBJ2-1,TRBV5-1
CATRDRVVSGYTF,TGTGCCACCCGGGACAGGGTAGTAAGTGGCTACACCTTC,NA,TRBD1,TRBJ1-2,TRBV7-2
CASTPTGSSGTEAFF,TGTGCCAGCACCCCGACCGGGAGCTCAGGCACTGAAGCTTTCTTT,NA,NA,TRBJ1-1,TRBV7-9
CASSESAPAASTDTQYF,TGTGCCAGCAGTGAATCAGCTCCAGCGGCCAGCACAGATACGCAGTATTTT,NA,NA,TRBJ2-3,TRBV25-1
CASSQGDRDHEQYF,TGTGCCAGCAGCCAAGGGGACAGGGACCACGAGCAGTACTTC,NA,TRBD1,TRBJ2-7,TRBV3-1
CASSQRTSAETQYF,TGTGCCAGCAGCCAACGGACTAGCGCAGAGACCCAGTACTTC,few,TRBD2,TRBJ2-5,TRBV7-2
CASSPPLNRVNNEQFF,TGTGCCAGCAGCCCCCCTTTGAACAGGGTCAACAATGAGCAGTTCTTC,NA,NA,TRBJ2-1,TRBV7-9
CASSSGRDWSYEQYF,TGCGCCAGCAGCTCGGGCCGGGACTGGTCCTACGAGCAGTACTTC,few,NA,TRBJ2-7,TRBV5-1
CASSQSSGGKHSGELFF,TGTGCCAGCAGCCAATCTTCAGGGGGCAAACACTCCGGGGAGCTGTTTTTT,NA,TRBD1,TRBJ2-2,TRBV3-1
CSVSGPETQYF,TGCAGTGTCTCGGGGCCCGAGACCCAGTACTTC,NA,NA,TRBJ2-5,TRBV20-1
CASSAWGTGNYYEQYF,TGTGCCAGCAGCGCATGGGGAACAGGGAACTACTACGAGCAGTACTTC,few,NA,TRBJ2-7,TRBV7-3
CTGGGYNEQFF,TGCACCGGGGGGGGATACAATGAGCAGTTCTTC,NA,TRBD2,TRBJ2-1,TRBV29-1
CASSYSSSTDTQYF,TGTGCCAGCAGTTACTCCAGCTCCACAGATACGCAGTATTTT,few,NA,TRBJ2-3,TRBV12-3/TRBV12-4
CAISDGLAGVETQYF,TGTGCCATCAGTGACGGACTAGCGGGAGTGGAGACCCAGTACTTC,few,TRBD2,TRBJ2-5,TRBV10-3
CASSQDRNIQYF,TGCGCCAGCAGCCAAGACAGAAACATTCAGTACTTC,NA,NA,TRBJ2-4,TRBV4-1
CASSTGLSGANVLTF,TGTGCCAGTTCTACAGGGTTGTCTGGGGCCAACGTCCTGACTTTC,NA,NA,TRBJ2-6,TRBV19
CSAIGPNTGELFF,TGCAGTGCAATCGGCCCAAACACCGGGGAGCTGTTTTTT,few,NA,TRBJ2-2,TRBV20-1